These 10 T cell receptor beta chains were all obtained from the same sample, sequenced in a study of shared clonotypes between healthy human individuals. Assay used: immunoSEQ multiplex PCR; TCRdb lists only in-frame clones, some missing. The sample includes 470,000 or so clones, 81% of them seen just once. Sequenced sample: PBMCs. The origin of the receptors is a woman in her thirties or forties in good health. Some clones in this sample may be carry-over from other donors' samples.

The J gene is TRBJ2-6, the V gene TRBV19; the match to TRBD1 covers 7 bases. CDR1 is LNHDA and CDR2 is SQIVND in the germline V gene (reference sequence). This CDR3 has 16 amino acids. The V and J ends lost 4 bases and 4 bases, in that order; junction bases with no gene match: 7. The CDR3 DNA reads TGTGCCAGTAGTAGATCAGGGGGAACGGGGGCCAACGTCCTGACTTTC. Encoded protein: CASSRSGGTGANVLTF.

This clone was counted at least ten times. The same CDR3 is also encoded by other DNA sequences in this sample. DNA of the CDR3: TGTGCCAGCAGCCCAGGGAGTCTGAATGAGCAGTTCTTC. Its translation is CASSPGSLNEQFF. This chain uses TRBV5-4 with TRBJ2-1; D tentatively reads TRBD1 or TRBD2 (5 bases each). Trimming took 4 bases from V and 7 from J, leaving 12 bases between them. Per germline, CDR1 SGHNT and CDR2 YYREEE (reference sequence). The CDR3 spans 13 residues.

The chain recombines TRBV6-1 with TRBJ2-6; D ambiguous. The CDR3 is 12 amino acids. Between the trimmed V and J ends, which lost 8 bases and 0 bases, there was a span of 2 bases. Germline CDR1 reads MNHNS; CDR2 reads SASEGT. The chain's CDR3 is CASASGANVLTF. DNA of the CDR3: TGTGCCAGCGCCTCTGGGGCCAACGTCCTGACTTTC.

This clone was detected only a few times. This chain links TRBV6-4 with TRBJ1-2; 7 nucleotides match TRBD1. J was trimmed by 4 bases and V by 6 bases; bases with no gene match: 8. The CDR3 sequence is 14 residues long. CDR1 and CDR2 (germline): MRHNA, SNTAGT. CDR3 bases: TGTGCCAGCAGGAGGGACAGCGGGCCCTATGGCTACACCTTC. This encodes CASRRDSGPYGYTF.

The chain combines TRBV19 with TRBJ2-3; D unresolved. The CDR3 contains 13 residues. Trimming left V 7 bases short and J 6 bases short, with 14 bases between. Germline CDR1 reads LNHDA; CDR2 reads SQIVND (reference sequence). The CDR3 protein is CASNGDPDDTQYF. The CDR3 DNA is TGTGCCAGTAACGGCGATCCAGACGATACGCAGTATTTT.

The chain combines TRBV25-1 with TRBJ2-2, with 9 bases fitting TRBD1. Trimming cost V 6 bases and J 5 bases; bases outside gene matches: 10. Looked up from germline, CDR1 is MGHDK and CDR2 is SYGVNS. The CDR3 extends over 16 amino acids. The CDR3 is CASSTTGTGTTGELFF. CDR3 sequence (DNA): TGTGCCAGCAGCACCACCGGGACAGGGACGACCGGGGAGCTGTTTTTT.

This chain links TRBV28 with TRBJ2-3, with a possible D match to TRBD1 (5 bases). The CDR3 has 13 residues. V gave up 5 bases and J gave up 2 bases, with 8 bases separating them. Germline V gene lookup returns CDR1 MDHEN and CDR2 SYDVKM. CDR3 nucleotide sequence: TGTGCCAGCAGTCGACAGACCACAGATACGCAGTATTTT. The encoded protein is CASSRQTTDTQYF.

Notes on this clone: This is likely an artifact of a read error, given a far larger clone one base away. Additional DNA sequences in this sample encode the identical CDR3. The chain combines TRBV9 with TRBJ1-1; no clear D. CDR1 is SGDLS and CDR2 is YYNGEE in the germline V gene. This CDR3 has 15 residues. The chain's CDR3 is CASSPRPGLNTEAFF. Here the CDR3 DNA reads TGTGCCAGCAGCCCTCGCCCCGGGCTGAACACTGAAGCCTTCTTT.

V and J are TRBV18 and TRBJ1-1; no definite D call. This CDR3 has 13 residues. Between the trimmed V and J ends, which lost 5 bases and 8 bases, there was a span of 15 bases. Germline CDR1 is KGHSH and CDR2 is LQKENI. The CDR3 DNA reads TGTGCCAGCTCAGATGACTCGAGGGTGGAAGCTTTCTTT. This translates into CASSDDSRVEAFF.

The rearrangement links TRBV4-1 to TRBJ2-7; 9 positions agree with TRBD1. The CDR3 totals 15 residues. Germline CDR1 is MGHRA and CDR2 is YSYEKL. V shed 4 bases and J 4 bases; nucleotides not matched to a gene: 8. CDR3 amino acids: CASSRSGTGMYEQYF. The CDR3 nucleotides are TGCGCCAGCAGCCGTTCCGGGACAGGGATGTACGAGCAGTACTTC.